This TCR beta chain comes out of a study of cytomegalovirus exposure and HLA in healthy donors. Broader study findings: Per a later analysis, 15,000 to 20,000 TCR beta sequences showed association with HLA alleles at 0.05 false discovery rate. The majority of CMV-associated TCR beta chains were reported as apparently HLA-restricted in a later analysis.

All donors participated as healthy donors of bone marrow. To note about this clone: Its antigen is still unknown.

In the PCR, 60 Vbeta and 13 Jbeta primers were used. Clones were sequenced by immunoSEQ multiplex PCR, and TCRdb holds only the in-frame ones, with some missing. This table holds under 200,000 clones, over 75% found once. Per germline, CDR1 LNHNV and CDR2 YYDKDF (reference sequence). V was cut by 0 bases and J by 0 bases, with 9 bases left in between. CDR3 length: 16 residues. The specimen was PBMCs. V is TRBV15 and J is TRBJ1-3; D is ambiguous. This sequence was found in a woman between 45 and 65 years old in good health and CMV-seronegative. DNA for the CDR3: TGTGCCACCAGCAGAGATTCACCGGGCTCTGGAAACACCATATATTTT. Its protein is CATSRDSPGSGNTIYF.